These 32 T cell receptor beta chains were all obtained from the same sample, sequenced in a study of blood T cells in healthy people across ages. A sample-barcoded 5' primer and a J-beta primer mix were used in a second PCR of roughly 6 to 11 cycles. TCRdb itself ran the 5' RACE reads through MiXCR, one entry per CDR3 protein. Among some 1.4 million distinct CDR3 sequences listed, roughly 40% were seen once. Sequenced: blood. These receptors all stem from a woman younger than 30 in good health.

V is TRBV3-1 and J is TRBJ2-7, with D unclear. The CDR3 is 16 residues long. Germline V lookup: CDR1 LGHDT, CDR2 YNNKEL (reference sequence). V lost 4 bases, J lost 0 bases, and 16 bases lay in between. The DNA for the CDR3 is TGTGCCAGCAGCCCCCGTCCAGGAGACCCCTCCTACGAGCAGTACTTC. Its protein product is CASSPRPGDPSYEQYF.

A word on this clonotype: The junction shows a germline mismatch at one end, possibly a read error. The genes are TRBV20-1 and TRBJ2-3, with a weak D call TRBD2 (5 bases). Looked up from germline, CDR1 is DFQATT and CDR2 is SNEGSKA (reference sequence). This CDR3 spans 15 amino acids. The CDR3 DNA reads as TGCAGTGTTAGAGATCAGCGGTCGCCATGGGATACGCAGTATTTT. Translated: CSVRDQRSPWDTQYF.

This clonotype was seen more than once but under ten times. The V call is TRBV11-1, the J call TRBJ2-7, with D possibly TRBD1 on 6 matching bases. Germline V gives CDR1 SGHAT, CDR2 FQDESV (reference sequence). The V and J ends lost 6 bases and 3 bases respectively, with 12 bases between them. This CDR3 comprises 13 residues. CDR3 protein: CASRDRLNYEQYF. Written as DNA, the CDR3 is TGTGCCAGCAGAGACAGGTTAAACTACGAGCAGTACTTC.

This sequence joins TRBV20-1 and TRBJ2-1; D might be TRBD2 (6 bases). This CDR3 has 14 amino acids. Trimming stripped 7 bases from V and 4 bases from J, with 17 bases between. Germline V gene data show CDR1 as DFQATT and CDR2 as SNEGSKA (reference sequence). For the CDR3, the DNA is TGCAGTGGCCCACGGGGGATAACATACAATGAGCAGTTCTTC. Translated, it gives CSGPRGITYNEQFF.

For the CDR3, the DNA is TGTGCCAGCAGCTTACCAGTCGGAGCGGGCACAGATACGCAGTATTTT. Its translation: CASSLPVGAGTDTQYF. The V and J genes are TRBV11-2 and TRBJ2-3; tentatively, D is TRBD2 (5 bases). CDR3 length equals 16 residues. The germline V gene encodes CDR1 SGHAT and CDR2 FQNNGV. Trimming removed 2 bases from V and 1 base from J, with 13 bases in between. The full variable domain, its missing parts supplied by reference TRBV11-2 and TRBJ2-3, is EAGVAQSPRYKIIEKRQSVAFWCNPISGHATLYWYQQILGQGPKLLIQFQNNGVVDDSQLPKDRFSAERLKGVDSTLKIQPAKLEDSAVYLCASSLPVGAGTDTQYFGPGTRLTVL.

This clonotype turned up a few times. The V and J genes are TRBV6-6 and TRBJ2-5, with TRBD2 matching 8 bases. V was clipped by 6 bases and J by 1 base; unmatched bases: 13. CDR3 length equals 17 residues. Per the germline V gene, CDR1 is MNHNY and CDR2 is SVGAGI (reference sequence). The chain's CDR3 is CASSPGRGVDAQETQYF. The CDR3 DNA reads TGTGCCAGCAGCCCCGGGAGGGGCGTAGATGCCCAAGAGACCCAGTACTTC.

This clonotype was detected only a few times. V is TRBV20-1 and J is TRBJ2-7; D remains unclear. Trimming cost V 7 bases and J 4 bases, with 11 bases left between them. The CDR3 loop spans 11 amino acids. The germline V gene encodes CDR1 DFQATT and CDR2 SNEGSKA (reference sequence). CDR3 sequence (DNA): TGCAGTGGCCTGGTTCCTTACGAGCAGTACTTC. It codes for CSGLVPYEQYF.

This clonotype has only a few counts. The chain uses TRBV5-1 and TRBJ2-1; TRBD1 matches at 8 bases. V shed 4 bases and J 6 bases; nucleotides not matched to a gene: 12. Germline CDR1 SGHRS, CDR2 YFSETQ. CDR3 length: 16 amino acids. The CDR3 sequence is CASSATGQGVGNEQFF. The CDR3, as DNA: TGCGCCAGCAGCGCGACCGGACAGGGCGTGGGCAATGAGCAGTTCTTC.

The chain recombines TRBV11-1 with TRBJ2-3; D is possibly TRBD2 (6 bases). Germline lookup yields CDR1 SGHAT and CDR2 FQDESV (reference sequence). V lost 2 bases to trimming and J lost 6 bases, with 15 bases between them. The CDR3 has 15 residues. In DNA form, the CDR3 reads TGTGCCAGCAGCTTATCCAGGGCGGGGTCGGATACGCAGTATTTT. Protein product: CASSLSRAGSDTQYF.

In its sample, this clonotype was seen a few times. V usage is TRBV10-3 and J usage is TRBJ2-1, with 14 bases lining up with TRBD2. Germline assignment: CDR1 ENHRY and CDR2 SYGVKD. The CDR3 runs 16 residues. V lost 6 bases to trimming and J lost 7 bases; unmatched junction nucleotides: 8. CDR3 coding DNA: TGTGCCATCAGCGGGACTAGCGGGAGAACTGGAAATGAGCAGTTCTTC. Protein product: CAISGTSGRTGNEQFF.

This clonotype was counted many times. V gene TRBV24-1 combines with J gene TRBJ2-1; 10 nucleotides agree with TRBD2. This CDR3 is built from 15 residues. From germline, CDR1 is KGHDR and CDR2 SFDVKD. V was clipped by 9 bases and J by 5 bases; unmatched bases: 9. The CDR3 sequence is CATRPGTSDDNEQFF. The CDR3 DNA follows: TGTGCCACCCGACCCGGGACTAGCGACGACAATGAGCAGTTCTTC.

This clonotype has only a few counts. This CDR3 is CSVTKSGGARETQYF. The DNA of the CDR3 is TGCAGCGTTACTAAAAGCGGGGGGGCCCGCGAGACCCAGTACTTC. The rearrangement links TRBV29-1 to TRBJ2-5; TRBD2 matches 10 bases. The germline CDR1 and CDR2 sequences are SQVTM and ANQGSEA. The CDR3 consists of 15 residues. V lost 5 bases and J lost 5; bases outside the gene matches: 11.

J is TRBJ2-1 and V is TRBV20-1, with D possibly TRBD2 on 6 matching bases. Germline CDR1 and CDR2: DFQATT and SNEGSKA (reference sequence). The CDR3 contains 14 residues. With 5 bases removed from V and 6 bases from J, the gap between germline ends came to 17 bases. The CDR3 reads CSAFLAGPRNEQFF. CDR3 bases: TGCAGTGCTTTTCTCGCGGGGCCTCGCAATGAGCAGTTCTTC.

The V and J genes are TRBV7-2 and TRBJ2-4, with 9 bases lining up with TRBD1. Matching the DNA end better, TRBJ2-7 makes the J call doubtful. The CDR3 runs 16 residues. The V gene's germline CDR1 is SGHTA and CDR2 FQGNSA. The CDR3 region is CASSFAGTGLPYEQYF. The CDR3 region has the DNA TGTGCCAGCAGCTTTGCCGGGACAGGGCTACCCTACGAGCAGTACTTC.

This clonotype was counted a few times. This chain joins TRBV20-1 and TRBJ2-1; 7 bases agree with TRBD1. This CDR3 has 13 amino acids. The J segment lost 9 bases and the V segment lost 5 bases, leaving 10 bases of the junction unmatched. Per the germline V gene, CDR1 is DFQATT and CDR2 is SNEGSKA (reference sequence). CDR3: CSAPQGDPIEQFF. In nucleotides, the CDR3 is TGCAGTGCTCCCCAGGGGGACCCCATTGAGCAGTTCTTC.

This rearrangement joins TRBV20-1 to TRBJ1-1; no reliable D call. Trimming took off 2 bases at V and 0 bases at J, with 19 bases between the two ends. Germline lookup yields CDR1 DFQATT and CDR2 SNEGSKA (reference sequence). This CDR3 contains 17 residues. Here the CDR3 DNA reads TGCAGTGCTAGACCCGGTGGACTTTACATCATGAACACTGAAGCTTTCTTT. This codes for CSARPGGLYIMNTEAFF.

This clonotype came up a few times. The chain recombines TRBV18 with TRBJ2-7; 8 bases are a match to TRBD1. The CDR3 extends over 17 amino acids. Trimming cost V 3 bases and J 0 bases; bases outside gene matches: 10. Germline V CDR1 and CDR2: KGHSH, LQKENI. The CDR3 protein is CASSPATGARSSYEQYF. In DNA form, the CDR3 reads TGTGCCAGCTCACCCGCGACAGGGGCGCGTTCCTCCTACGAGCAGTACTTC.

The CDR3 DNA sequence: TGCAGTGCCCGGGACAGGGGGCTTTTGTTCACCGGGGAGCTGTTTTTT. It codes for CSARDRGLLFTGELFF. The rearrangement links TRBV20-1 to TRBJ2-2, with 12 positions matching TRBD1. Germline assignment: CDR1 DFQATT and CDR2 SNEGSKA (reference sequence). J gave up 4 bases and V 6 bases, and 9 bases lay outside the gene matches. CDR3 length: 16 amino acids.

The CDR3 loop reads CASSQLGQSYGYTF. DNA of the CDR3: TGTGCCAGCAGCCAATTGGGACAGTCCTATGGCTACACCTTC. The chain carries TRBV3-1 and TRBJ1-2, with TRBD1 matching 7 bases. The V gene's germline CDR1 is LGHDT and CDR2 YNNKEL (reference sequence). The CDR3 sequence is 14 residues long. The junction had 4 bases not matched to a gene; V was cut back by 2 bases and J by 4 bases.

The V and J genes are TRBV6-6 and TRBJ2-1, with D perhaps being TRBD1 or TRBD2 (6 bases each). Germline lookup yields CDR1 MNHNY and CDR2 SVGAGI (reference sequence). The CDR3 has 16 residues. Deletions cut 5 bases from V and 5 bases from J, with 19 bases between. The CDR3 DNA is TGTGCCAGCAGTCCCGATAGGGGGGAGCTGAACAATGAGCAGTTCTTC. It encodes CASSPDRGELNNEQFF.

This clonotype was picked up a small number of times. The rearrangement uses TRBV20-1 and TRBJ2-3; no clear D gene. With 5 bases removed from V and 0 bases from J, the gap between germline ends came to 24 bases. The germline CDR1 and CDR2 sequences are DFQATT and SNEGSKA (reference sequence). The CDR3 has 18 residues. The CDR3 here is CSARSPIRALISTDTQYF. The CDR3 DNA reads as TGCAGTGCTCGGAGCCCCATCCGGGCGCTAATTAGCACAGATACGCAGTATTTT.

The chain joins TRBV5-1 to TRBJ1-4; possibly TRBD1 for D (6 bases). With 4 bases removed from V and 5 bases from J, the gap between germline ends came to 12 bases. The germline CDR1 and CDR2 sequences are SGHRS and YFSETQ. This CDR3 comprises 14 residues. CDR3 in amino acids: CASSPGAINEKLFF. The CDR3 DNA reads as TGCGCCAGCAGCCCGGGGGCCATCAATGAAAAACTGTTTTTT.

This chain joins TRBV12-3 or TRBV12-4 and TRBJ2-7; weak D call: TRBD2 (6 bases). The V gene lost 11 bases and the J gene lost 2 bases, with 19 bases spanning the gap. This CDR3 has 14 amino acids. The CDR3 is CAPRKRAGTYEQYF. The CDR3 DNA is TGTGCCCCCAGAAAGCGGGCGGGTACCTACGAGCAGTACTTC.

The CDR3, as DNA: TGTGCCAGGAATGTAGCGGGGGATCGCAATACGCAGTATTTT. Translating gives CARNVAGDRNTQYF. The V and J genes are TRBV7-2 and TRBJ2-3, with 9 bases identical to TRBD2. The CDR3 extends over 14 amino acids. Germline V lookup: CDR1 SGHTA, CDR2 FQGNSA. The V segment lost 9 bases and the J segment 7 bases; nucleotides outside the gene matches: 11.

Comments on this clonotype: A junction end diverges from the germline sequence, so it may reflect a read error. The rearrangement joins TRBV10-3 to TRBJ2-5, with 7 bases matching TRBD2. The DNA matches TRBJ2-7 better at its end, which makes the J call doubtful. Germline V gives CDR1 ENHRY, CDR2 SYGVKD. CDR3 length: 15 residues. The CDR3 region has the DNA TGTGCCTTCAGCCCCAGCGGGATCGAGCCCTACGAGCAGTACTTC. It codes for CAFSPSGIEPYEQYF.

The CDR3 region has the DNA TGCAGTGCTAGACCCGTTCAGGGTAGGAATGAGCAGTTCTTC. It translates to CSARPVQGRNEQFF. The V gene is TRBV20-1, the J gene TRBJ2-1; a possible D gene is TRBD1 (5 bases). Germline V gene sequence: CDR1 DFQATT, CDR2 SNEGSKA (reference sequence). Trimming pared 2 bases from V and 7 bases from J, leaving 15 bases between. There are 14 residues in the CDR3.

A word on this clonotype: Mismatch with germline at one junction end may stem from a read error. The CDR3: CASGYLQGGIGSPEQFF. The CDR3 DNA reads as TGTGCCAGCGGTTACTTGCAGGGGGGGATTGGGTCTCCTGAGCAGTTCTTC. This chain links TRBV6-5 with TRBJ2-1; D is perhaps TRBD1 or TRBD2 (7 bases each). The CDR3 has 17 residues. The V gene's germline CDR1 is MNHEY and CDR2 SVGAGI.

The chain recombines TRBV6-5 with TRBJ2-1; D is possibly TRBD1 (6 bases). This CDR3 region has 16 residues. V lost 2 bases to trimming and J lost 0 bases, with 11 bases between them. Germline CDR1 reads MNHEY; CDR2 reads SVGAGI. CDR3 nucleotides: TGTGCCAGCAGTTACGGGGGACACCTCTCCTACAATGAGCAGTTCTTC. Translation gives CASSYGGHLSYNEQFF.

The chain has TRBV6-5 and TRBJ2-7, with a possible D match to TRBD1 (6 bases). Per germline, CDR1 MNHEY and CDR2 SVGAGI. V was pared by 5 bases and J by 3 bases, with 17 bases between. This CDR3 contains 15 residues. The CDR3 region has the DNA TGTGCCAGCAGTCCGGATCCAGGGGAAATCTACGAGCAGTACTTC. Protein sequence: CASSPDPGEIYEQYF.

The J gene is TRBJ2-4, the V gene TRBV28; a weak D match, TRBD2 (7 bases). The DNA end favors TRBJ2-7, so the J call may be wrong. The CDR3 covers 14 residues. CDR1 is MDHEN, CDR2 SYDVKM, per germline. The CDR3 region is CASSVGGVRNEQYF. CDR3 coding DNA: TGTGCCAGCAGTGTAGGGGGGGTCAGGAACGAGCAGTACTTC.

This sequence joins TRBV6-1 and TRBJ1-2; 9 nucleotides agree with TRBD1. The CDR3 has 16 amino acids. Germline assignment: CDR1 MNHNS and CDR2 SASEGT. V gave up 2 bases and J gave up 6 bases; unmatched junction bases: 10. As DNA, the CDR3 is TGTGCCAGCAGTGAACCCTACAGGGGGCTGTCTCATGGCTACACCTTC. It translates to CASSEPYRGLSHGYTF.

V and J are TRBV5-1 and TRBJ1-2; 9 positions match TRBD1. This CDR3 spans 13 amino acids. V trimming: 4 bases; J trimming: 4 bases; junction bases outside the gene matches: 2. Germline V gives CDR1 SGHRS, CDR2 YFSETQ. CDR3 protein: CASSGTGTYGYTF. For the CDR3, the DNA is TGCGCCAGCAGCGGGACAGGGACCTATGGCTACACCTTC.